A selection of T cell receptor beta chains follows, all from one sample in a study of naive and memory T cell subsets. TCRdb processed the UMI-ligation and nested PCR reads anew with MiXCR; each CDR3 protein has one entry. Here the sample spans some 8,000 distinct CDR3 sequences, about 30% being singletons. The sample was CD8+ TEMRA cells from blood. The source is a human donor in good health. Both conserved end residues are part of each CDR3. A D gene is named only where the DNA matches it firmly. Clone size is given for some rows only: seen once, a few or many times, or a class if the clone is expanded.

size	V	D	J	length	DNA	CDR3
NA	TRBV12-3/TRBV12-4	NA	TRBJ2-1	15	TGTGCCAGCAGTTTATTAGCAAGCTCCTACAATGAGCAGTTCTTC	CASSLLASSYNEQFF
NA	TRBV7-8	TRBD1	TRBJ2-2	15	TGTGCCAGCAGATCCGGGACAGGGAAAACCGGGGAGCTGTTTTTT	CASRSGTGKTGELFF
NA	TRBV9	TRBD2	TRBJ2-1	16	TGTGCCAGCAGCGTATCCGGGACTAGCGGGTACAATGAGCAGTTCTTC	CASSVSGTSGYNEQFF
NA	TRBV2	TRBD1	TRBJ2-7	14	TGTGCCAGCACCACAGGACAGGGATCCTACGAGCAGTACTTC	CASTTGQGSYEQYF
NA	TRBV20-1	TRBD2	TRBJ2-1	13	TGCAGTGCTAGAGCCAGACTAGCTCCTGAGCAGTTCTTC	CSARARLAPEQFF
NA	TRBV25-1	TRBD1	TRBJ1-4	15	TGTGCCAGCAGTGAATGGGACAGGGGTAATGAAAAACTGTTTTTT	CASSEWDRGNEKLFF
NA	TRBV12-3/TRBV12-4	TRBD1	TRBJ1-2	14	TGTGCCAGCAGTCCGAGGGGGCGCCTTTATGGCTACACCTTC	CASSPRGRLYGYTF
few	TRBV6-2/TRBV6-3	NA	TRBJ1-5	15	TGTGCCACCACAGCAGGGACCACTGGCGCGGAGCCCCAGCATTTT	CATTAGTTGAEPQHF
NA	TRBV10-3	NA	TRBJ2-1	18	TGTGCCATCAGTGAGTCGAGCCTCGTGGGACCGAGATACAATGAGCAGTTCTTC	CAISESSLVGPRYNEQFF
NA	TRBV4-3	NA	TRBJ2-7	14	TGCGCCAGCAGCCTAAGTGGGGAGATCAGCGAGCAGTACTTC	CASSLSGEISEQYF
NA	TRBV27	NA	TRBJ2-5	14	TGTGCCAGCAGTAAGAGGGCAGCCGAGGTGACCCAGTACTTC	CASSKRAAEVTQYF
many	TRBV7-9	TRBD2	TRBJ2-1	20	TGTGCCAGCAGCCACCCAGGGCCCGAACTAGCGGGAGTAGTTTACAATGAGCAGTTCTTC	CASSHPGPELAGVVYNEQFF
once	TRBV4-3	NA	TRBJ2-1	17	TGCGCCAGCAGCCAAGATTATTTGGGAAACTCCTACAATGAGCAGTTCTTC	CASSQDYLGNSYNEQFF
NA	TRBV6-2/TRBV6-3	NA	TRBJ1-1	12	TGTGCCAGCAGTTACGGTCGGCTCCGAGCTTTCTTT	CASSYGRLRAFF
many	TRBV7-2	TRBD2	TRBJ2-1	18	TGTGCCAGCAGCTTAGTAGTACATGGACTAGCGGTATACAATGAGCAGTTCTTC	CASSLVVHGLAVYNEQFF
NA	TRBV28	TRBD1	TRBJ2-5	14	TGTGCCAGCAGTAACCCGACAGGGGGAGAGACCCAGTACTTC	CASSNPTGGETQYF
medium-sized	TRBV4-3	NA	TRBJ2-5	14	TGCGCCAGCAGCCAAGAACTAGATTTAGAGACCCAGTACTTC	CASSQELDLETQYF
NA	TRBV6-2/TRBV6-3	NA	TRBJ2-1	14	TGTGCCAGCACCTTTCTCCGGACGGGGAATGAGCAGTTCTTC	CASTFLRTGNEQFF
NA	TRBV7-2	NA	TRBJ2-5	16	TGTGCCAGCAGCTTAGTATGGGCGGGTCGGCAAGAGACCCAGTACTTC	CASSLVWAGRQETQYF
NA	TRBV6-2/TRBV6-3	NA	TRBJ2-5	16	TGTGCCAGCAGTTACGACCCCGGACAGCGCCAAGAGACCCAGTACTTC	CASSYDPGQRQETQYF
NA	TRBV20-1	NA	TRBJ1-1	14	TGCAGTGCTAGTGAAGGATACGTAGGCACTGAAGCTTTCTTT	CSASEGYVGTEAFF
NA	TRBV10-1	TRBD1	TRBJ2-1	17	TGCGCCAGCAGTGAGTCTACTTGGGGACAGAGCCACAATGAGCAGTTCTTC	CASSESTWGQSHNEQFF
few	TRBV5-1	TRBD1	TRBJ1-1	15	TGCGCCAGCAGCTTGTATGGGACAGGGAACACTGAAGCTTTCTTT	CASSLYGTGNTEAFF
few	TRBV6-6	TRBD1	TRBJ2-7	12	TGTGCCAGCAGCCCTACAGGGGACGAGCAGTACTTC	CASSPTGDEQYF
NA	TRBV29-1	NA	TRBJ2-5	13	TGCAGCGTTGAAGTAGGAGAAGGGGAGACCCAGTACTTC	CSVEVGEGETQYF
NA	TRBV5-6	NA	TRBJ2-7	14	TGTGCCAGCAGCTTGAGGAACAGGGCCTACGAGCAGTACTTC	CASSLRNRAYEQYF
medium-sized	TRBV20-1	TRBD2	TRBJ2-3	16	TGCAGTGCTACCCCCTTTGGCGGGAGGGCTTTGGATACGCAGTATTTT	CSATPFGGRALDTQYF
few	TRBV27	TRBD1	TRBJ2-7	13	TGTGCCAGCCCAGGACAGGGTCGGTACGAGCAGTACTTC	CASPGQGRYEQYF
NA	TRBV3-1	NA	TRBJ1-5	15	TGTGCCAGCAGCCAATATTTGGGGCCCGATCAGCCCCAGCATTTT	CASSQYLGPDQPQHF
NA	TRBV27	TRBD1	TRBJ1-1	17	TGTGCCAGCAGTGATACCGGGACAGGGGGGATGAACACTGAAGCTTTCTTT	CASSDTGTGGMNTEAFF
few	TRBV15	TRBD1	TRBJ2-7	16	TGTGCCACCAGCAGATCGCCGGACAGGGTGGTCGACGAGCAGTACTTC	CATSRSPDRVVDEQYF
many	TRBV7-7	TRBD1	TRBJ2-7	14	TGTGCTAGCAGCTTGGGACAGGACTCCTACGAGCAGTACTTC	CASSLGQDSYEQYF
few	TRBV7-9	TRBD2	TRBJ2-3	19	TGTGCCAGCATGGAATCGATAGCGGGAGAGCAGTCACACACAGATACGCAGTATTTT	CASMESIAGEQSHTDTQYF
NA	TRBV5-1	NA	TRBJ1-2	12	TGCGCCAGCAGCTTGGCAGGGGATGGCTACACCTTC	CASSLAGDGYTF
NA	TRBV4-2	NA	TRBJ2-1	15	TGTGCCAGCAGCCAAGCGCTAGCATCCTACAATGAGCAGTTCTTC	CASSQALASYNEQFF
few	TRBV18	NA	TRBJ2-7	15	TGTGCCAGCTCACCGACGGGGACAAAGCGACTGGGGCAGTACTTC	CASSPTGTKRLGQYF
few	TRBV11-2	NA	TRBJ2-7	16	TGTGCCAGCAGCCTCTTCCTTGGACAGACTAGTTACGAGCAGTACTTC	CASSLFLGQTSYEQYF
NA	TRBV20-1	NA	TRBJ2-3	16	TGCAGTGCTAGAACCCCGGGGCAACGAGAGACAGATACGCAGTATTTT	CSARTPGQRETDTQYF
few	TRBV29-1	NA	TRBJ2-7	11	TGCAGCGTTGGAGAAGGGATCGAGCAGTACTTC	CSVGEGIEQYF
NA	TRBV7-2	TRBD2	TRBJ2-1	15	TGTGCCAGCAGCTGGCTAGCGGGAGCCTACAATGAGCAGTTCTTC	CASSWLAGAYNEQFF
many	TRBV28	TRBD1	TRBJ2-3	14	TGTGCCAGCACCAATGACAGGGGGCCATATACGCAGTATTTT	CASTNDRGPYTQYF
few	TRBV7-9	NA	TRBJ2-1	18	TGTGCCAGCAGCCCCATGAGAGGACCCGACATGGTATACAATGAGCAGTTCTTC	CASSPMRGPDMVYNEQFF
NA	TRBV12-3/TRBV12-4	NA	TRBJ2-1	15	TGTGCCAGCAGTCCTAGCTGGGACTGCGACAATGAGCAGTTCTTC	CASSPSWDCDNEQFF
many	TRBV7-9	NA	TRBJ2-7	16	TGTGCCAGCAGCTTGTTTCTGGACCCGAGATTTCCCGAGCAGTACTTC	CASSLFLDPRFPEQYF
few	TRBV21-1	NA	TRBJ1-2	14	TGTGCCAGCAGCCTTCACATGGGGGCCTATGGCTACACCTTC	CASSLHMGAYGYTF
NA	TRBV13	TRBD2	TRBJ2-7	16	TGTGCCAGCAGTAATAGATCGGTTAGCGGGAGCTACGAGCAGTACTTC	CASSNRSVSGSYEQYF
few	TRBV7-9	TRBD2	TRBJ2-3	15	TGTGCCAGCAGCTTTGGGCGGGAGATTGAAGATACGCAGTATTTT	CASSFGREIEDTQYF
medium-sized	TRBV24-1	NA	TRBJ1-2	13	TGTGCCACCAGTGATTTCGGGGCGGCTGGCTACACCTTC	CATSDFGAAGYTF
few	TRBV4-1	NA	TRBJ2-7	16	TGCGCCAGCAGCCAAGAACGAACCTCCGCTGGTTACGAGCAGTACTTC	CASSQERTSAGYEQYF